One and the same sample provided the 24 T cell receptor beta chains below, sequenced in a study of blood T cells in healthy people across ages. A second roughly 6 to 11 cycle PCR used barcoded and J-beta primers. Via MiXCR, TCRdb re-called the 5' RACE reads, giving one row per CDR3 protein. The sample has 1.5 million to 2 million distinct CDR3 sequences, 28% seen once. The sequenced material came from blood. The receptors were gathered from a woman in her thirties in good health.

The chain uses TRBV20-1 and TRBJ2-1; 9 bases agree with TRBD2. Germline-derived CDR1 and CDR2 are DFQATT and SNEGSKA (reference sequence). Losses at the gene ends were 2 bases for V and 6 bases for J; bases not matched to a gene: 11. There are 16 residues in the CDR3. In DNA, the CDR3 is TGCAGTGCTAGACTAGTAGCGGGAGAATTAGGCAATGAGCAGTTCTTC. Amino acids: CSARLVAGELGNEQFF.

V gene TRBV29-1 combines with J gene TRBJ1-1; D is unresolved. The germline CDR1 and CDR2 sequences are SQVTM and ANQGSEA. The CDR3 is 12 residues long. V was pared by 5 bases and J by 1 base, with 8 bases between. This chain's CDR3 is CSVLVGNTEAFF. Here the CDR3 DNA reads TGCAGCGTTTTAGTCGGGAACACTGAAGCTTTCTTT. Variable domain in full (rest from reference TRBV29-1 and TRBJ1-1): SAVISQKPSRDICQRGTSLTIQCQVDSQVTMMFWYRQQPGQSLTLIATANQGSEATYESGFVIDKFPISRPNLTFSTLTVSNMSPEDSSIYLCSVLVGNTEAFFGQGTRLTVV.

This clonotype was observed many times. The V call is TRBV6-5, the J call TRBJ1-1, with 11 bases matching TRBD1. The CDR3 is made up of 15 amino acids. V dropped 7 bases and J dropped 0; count of bases not matched to a gene: 4. CDR1 is MNHEY and CDR2 is SVGAGI in the germline V gene. The CDR3 DNA reads TGTGCCAGCATCGGACAGGGGGCTGTGAACACTGAAGCTTTCTTT. Translating it yields CASIGQGAVNTEAFF.

This clonotype appeared a few times. The J gene is TRBJ2-7, the V gene TRBV7-7; 8 bases line up with TRBD2. Germline values: CDR1 SSHAT, CDR2 FNYEAQ (reference sequence). This CDR3 contains 15 residues. J lost 1 base, V lost 0 bases, and 2 bases had no gene match. The CDR3 nucleotides are TGTGCCAGCAGCTTAGCGCGGGGGGAGTCCTACGAGCAGTACTTC. Its protein is CASSLARGESYEQYF.

This clonotype was counted only a few times. Here the CDR3 DNA reads TGTGCCACCAGCAGAGGAGGCGGGAGGTTCAACAATGAGCAGTTCTTC. Encoded protein: CATSRGGGRFNNEQFF. The V gene is TRBV15, the J gene TRBJ2-1; 8 positions match TRBD2. This CDR3 is 16 amino acids long. Germline V gene lookup returns CDR1 LNHNV and CDR2 YYDKDF (reference sequence). V was clipped by 1 base and J by 5 bases; unmatched bases: 7. Full variable domain (remainder filled in from reference TRBV15 and TRBJ2-1): DAMVIQNPRYQVTQFGKPVTLSCSQTLNHNVMYWYQQKSSQAPKLLFHYYDKDFNNEADTPDNFQSRRPNTSFCFLDIRSPGLGDTAMYLCATSRGGGRFNNEQFFGPGTRLTVL.

The rearrangement uses TRBV6-5 and TRBJ2-3, with D unresolved. V shed 4 bases and J shed 7 bases, with 12 bases lying between them. The CDR3 loop spans 13 amino acids. The germline CDR1 and CDR2 sequences are MNHEY and SVGAGI. The CDR3 nucleotides are TGTGCCAGCAGTTCGTTGGGTTTATATACGCAGTATTTT. This encodes CASSSLGLYTQYF.

In its sample, this clonotype was seen a few times. The V call is TRBV7-2, the J call TRBJ1-1; 7 nucleotides align to TRBD1. J gave up 9 bases and V 5 bases, and 6 bases lay outside the gene matches. Germline V lookup: CDR1 SGHTA, CDR2 FQGNSA. The CDR3 is 12 residues long. This chain's CDR3 is CASSNDRAQAFF. CDR3 sequence (DNA): TGTGCCAGCAGCAACGACAGGGCTCAAGCTTTCTTT. The entire variable domain, with the rest obtained from reference TRBV7-2 and TRBJ1-1, is as follows: GAGVSQSPSNKVTEKGKDVELRCDPISGHTALYWYRQSLGQGLEFLIYFQGNSAPDKSGLPSDRFSAERTGGSVSTLTIQRTQQEDSAVYLCASSNDRAQAFFGQGTRLTVV.

This clonotype was counted between two and nine times. CDR3 amino acids: CASSLAQEGYEQYF. The CDR3 DNA reads as TGCGCCAGCAGCTTGGCACAGGAAGGTTACGAGCAGTACTTC. The chain employs TRBV5-1 and TRBJ2-7; tentative D call: TRBD1 (5 bases). V lost 0 bases and J 4 bases, leaving 11 bases between the germline ends. CDR3 length: 14 amino acids. Germline V gene sequence: CDR1 SGHRS, CDR2 YFSETQ.

This clonotype was observed at least ten times. The rearrangement links TRBV12-3 or TRBV12-4 to TRBJ1-5, with D perhaps TRBD1 (5 bases). The V end was cut by 1 base, the J end by 7 bases, with 8 bases between. The CDR3 length is 13 residues. CDR3 nucleotide sequence: TGTGCCAGCAGTTTAGGGGGCGAACAGCCCCAGCATTTT. Translating gives CASSLGGEQPQHF.

The table lists this clonotype with a few counts. The chain links TRBV7-6 to TRBJ2-2, with D possibly being TRBD1 (6 bases). This CDR3 is built from 15 residues. Deletions cut 6 bases from V and 0 bases from J, with 11 bases between. Germline V gene data show CDR1 as SGHVS and CDR2 as FNYEAQ. The CDR3 coding sequence is TGTGCCAGCAGTCCGACAGGAGCGAACACCGGGGAGCTGTTTTTT. This sequence encodes CASSPTGANTGELFF.

This clonotype was seen many times. V is TRBV7-3 and J is TRBJ2-1, with a tentative D call TRBD1 (6 bases). Germline CDR1 SGHTA, CDR2 FQGTGA. V was shortened by 5 bases and J by 2 bases, with 13 bases between the two germline ends. The CDR3 contains 15 residues. CDR3 in amino acids: CASSRQTGTYNEQFF. The CDR3, as DNA: TGTGCCAGCAGCCGACAGACAGGCACCTACAATGAGCAGTTCTTC.

Remarks on this clonotype: A much bigger clone sits one base away, suggesting this may be a read error. The chain has TRBV7-2 and TRBJ2-1; 11 bases fit TRBD2. The CDR3 extends over 15 amino acids. Germline-derived CDR1 and CDR2 are SGHTA and FQGNSA. The CDR3 here is CASRTLAGAYNEQVF. The CDR3 nucleotides are TGTGCCAGCAGAACACTAGCGGGGGCCTACAATGAGCAGGTCTTC.

This clonotype was recorded a few times. A read error may account for a junction end that differs from germline. The CDR3 coding sequence is TGCAGTGCTCCCCACGGACTAGCGGGAGAAGGGGGCGAGCGGTACTTC. As protein: CSAPHGLAGEGGERYF. The chain has TRBV20-1 and TRBJ2-7; 13 bases align to TRBD2. This CDR3 region has 16 residues. Germline V gene sequence: CDR1 DFQATT, CDR2 SNEGSKA (reference sequence).

The gene calls are TRBV20-1 and TRBJ2-3; 15 bases are a match to TRBD2. J was trimmed by 6 bases and V by 3 bases; bases with no gene match: 10. This CDR3 has 17 amino acids. The germline gives CDR1 DFQATT, CDR2 SNEGSKA (reference sequence). CDR3 nucleotide sequence: TGCAGTGCTAGCAGCGGACTAGCGGGAGGGTCCTGGGATACGCAGTATTTT. Translated: CSASSGLAGGSWDTQYF.

This clonotype has a count of ten or more. This sequence joins TRBV3-1 and TRBJ2-7, with TRBD2 as a possible D gene (5 bases). V was pared by 4 bases and J by 3 bases, with 13 bases between. Per germline, CDR1 LGHDT and CDR2 YNNKEL (reference sequence). The CDR3 sequence is 14 residues long. The DNA for the CDR3 is TGTGCCAGCAGCCCTATCGGAGAGGGCTACGAGCAGTACTTC. Residues: CASSPIGEGYEQYF.

The V gene is TRBV5-1, the J gene TRBJ2-7; D assignment may be TRBD1 or TRBD2 (5 bases each). This CDR3 spans 14 amino acids. Deletions cut 3 bases from V and 6 bases from J, with 16 bases between. CDR1 is SGHRS, CDR2 YFSETQ, per germline. CDR3 coding DNA: TGCGCCAGCAGCTCCCTGACAGAGGGGATCGAGCAGTACTTC. Translation: CASSSLTEGIEQYF.

Worth noting for this clonotype: The junction shows a germline mismatch at one end, possibly a read error. The chain employs TRBV5-5 and TRBJ2-3, with TRBD2 matching 10 bases. CDR3 size: 16 residues. From germline, CDR1 is SGHKS and CDR2 YYEKEE (reference sequence). The CDR3 is CASSSRLAGSIDTQYF. The DNA for the CDR3 is TGTGCCAGCAGCTCCAGACTAGCGGGTAGCATAGATACGCAGTATTTT.

This clonotype was counted a single time. The junction and the germline gene differ at one end; a read error may be behind it. The J gene is TRBJ2-7, the V gene TRBV6-1; 8 nucleotides agree with TRBD1. Germline assignment: CDR1 MNHNS and CDR2 SASEGT. The CDR3 sequence is 15 residues long. The CDR3 sequence: CVSSEGTGGSYEQYF. The DNA of the CDR3 is TGTGTCAGCAGTGAAGGCACAGGGGGCTCCTACGAGCAGTACTTC.

The chain links TRBV6-1 to TRBJ1-1; the D gene is possibly TRBD1 (6 bases). The V end lost 10 bases, the J end lost 5 bases, and 17 bases lay between the germline ends. The CDR3 runs to 13 residues. Per the germline V gene, CDR1 is MNHNS and CDR2 is SASEGT. In DNA, the CDR3 is TGTGCCACACGGGATTTGGGGACAACTGAAGCTTTCTTT. It translates to CATRDLGTTEAFF.

Of note for this clonotype: This clone may be a read error of a much larger clone one base away. The rearrangement links TRBV15 to TRBJ2-5; tentative D call: TRBD2 (6 bases). Germline CDR1 reads LNHNV; CDR2 reads YYDKDF (reference sequence). V gave up 2 bases and J gave up 11 bases, with 18 bases separating them. This CDR3 has 14 amino acids. CDR3 amino acids: CATSRPGTGGRQYF. CDR3 bases: TGTGCCACCAGCAGACCCGGGACCGGAGGGAGGCAGTACTTC.

The J gene is TRBJ1-1, the V gene TRBV10-3; the D is unclear. CDR1 ENHRY and CDR2 SYGVKD come from the germline V gene. This CDR3 is 13 amino acids long. Trimming stripped 0 bases from V and 7 bases from J, with 9 bases between. The CDR3 coding sequence is TGTGCCATCAGTGAGTCGAGGGTCCGTGAAGCTTTCTTT. This codes for CAISESRVREAFF.

This clonotype appeared a few times. J is TRBJ2-1 and V is TRBV7-9; D perhaps matches TRBD2 (6 bases). V shed 1 base and J shed 7 bases, with 8 bases lying between them. The CDR3 spans 13 residues. CDR1 is SEHNR and CDR2 is FQNEAQ in the germline V gene (reference sequence). The CDR3 sequence is CASSLESGNEQFF. CDR3 sequence (DNA): TGTGCCAGCAGCTTAGAGAGCGGGAATGAGCAGTTCTTC.

The J gene is TRBJ2-2, the V gene TRBV7-2; 8 nucleotides line up with TRBD1. Germline V gives CDR1 SGHTA, CDR2 FQGNSA. V trimming: 4 bases; J trimming: 1 base; junction bases outside the gene matches: 5. The CDR3 is made up of 16 amino acids. The CDR3, as DNA: TGTGCCAGCAGCTCAACAGGGGGTAGGAACACCGGGGAGCTGTTTTTT. Translating it yields CASSSTGGRNTGELFF.

This clonotype came up a few times. The chain joins TRBV6-5 to TRBJ2-4, with 13 bases fitting TRBD2. This CDR3 has 18 residues. J lost 13 bases, V lost 2 bases, and 17 bases had no gene match. The germline V gene encodes CDR1 MNHEY and CDR2 SVGAGI. CDR3 in amino acids: CASSYLRSGTSGIYVQYF. The DNA for the CDR3 is TGTGCCAGCAGTTACCTCCGGTCGGGGACTAGCGGGATCTACGTGCAGTACTTC.